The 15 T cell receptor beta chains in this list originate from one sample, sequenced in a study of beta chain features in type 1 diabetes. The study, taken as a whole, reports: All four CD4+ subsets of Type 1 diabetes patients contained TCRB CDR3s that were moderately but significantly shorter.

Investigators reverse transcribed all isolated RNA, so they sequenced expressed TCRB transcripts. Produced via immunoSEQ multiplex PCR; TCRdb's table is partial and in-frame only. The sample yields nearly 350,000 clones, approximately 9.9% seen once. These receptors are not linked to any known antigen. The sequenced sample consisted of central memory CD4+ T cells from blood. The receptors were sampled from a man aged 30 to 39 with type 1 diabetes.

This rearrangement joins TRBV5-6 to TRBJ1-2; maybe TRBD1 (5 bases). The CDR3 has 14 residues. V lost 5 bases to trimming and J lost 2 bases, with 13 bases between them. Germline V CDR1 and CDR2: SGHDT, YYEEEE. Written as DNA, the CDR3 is TGTGCCAGCAGACCCGAGGGGCGAAACTATGGCTACACCTTC. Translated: CASRPEGRNYGYTF. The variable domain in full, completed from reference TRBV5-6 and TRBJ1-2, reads DAGVTQSPTHLIKTRGQQVTLRCSPKSGHDTVSWYQQALGQGPQFIFQYYEEEERQRGNFPDRFSGHQFPNYSSELNVNALLLGDSALYLCASRPEGRNYGYTFGSGTRLTVV.

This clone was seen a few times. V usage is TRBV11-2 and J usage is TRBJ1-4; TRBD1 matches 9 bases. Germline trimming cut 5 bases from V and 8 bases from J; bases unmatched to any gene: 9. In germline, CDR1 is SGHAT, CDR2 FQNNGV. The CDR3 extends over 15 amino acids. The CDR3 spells CASSARTGVTEKLFF. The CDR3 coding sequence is TGTGCCAGCAGCGCTAGGACAGGGGTTACCGAAAAACTGTTTTTT.

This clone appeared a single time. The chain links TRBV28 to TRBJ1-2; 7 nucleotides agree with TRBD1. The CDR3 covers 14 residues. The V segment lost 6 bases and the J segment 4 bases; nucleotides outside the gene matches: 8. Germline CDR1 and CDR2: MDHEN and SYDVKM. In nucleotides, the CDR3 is TGTGCCAGCAGCCTGACAGGGACTACCTATGGCTACACCTTC. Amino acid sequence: CASSLTGTTYGYTF.

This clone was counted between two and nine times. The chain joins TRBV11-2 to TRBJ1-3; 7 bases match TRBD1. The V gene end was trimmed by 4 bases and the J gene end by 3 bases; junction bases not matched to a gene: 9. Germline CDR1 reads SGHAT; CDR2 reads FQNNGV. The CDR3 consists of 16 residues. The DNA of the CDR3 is TGTGCCAGCAGCTCCCTTCGACAGGGAATTGGAAACACCATATATTTT. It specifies CASSSLRQGIGNTIYF.

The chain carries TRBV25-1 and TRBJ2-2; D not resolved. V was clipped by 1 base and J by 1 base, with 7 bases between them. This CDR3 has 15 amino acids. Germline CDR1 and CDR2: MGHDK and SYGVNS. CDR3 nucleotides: TGTGCCAGCAGTGAATTCGGCGGGAACACCGGGGAGCTGTTTTTT. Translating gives CASSEFGGNTGELFF.

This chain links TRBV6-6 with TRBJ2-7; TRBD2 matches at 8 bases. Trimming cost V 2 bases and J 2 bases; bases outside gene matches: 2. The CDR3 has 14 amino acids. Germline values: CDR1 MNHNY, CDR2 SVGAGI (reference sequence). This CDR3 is CASSYGAGAYEQYF. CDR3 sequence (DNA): TGTGCCAGCAGTTACGGAGCGGGGGCCTACGAGCAGTACTTC.

The CDR3 here is CASSSRQGESGANVLTF. CDR3 nucleotide sequence: TGTGCCAGCAGCTCAAGACAGGGGGAGTCTGGGGCCAACGTCCTGACTTTC. The rearrangement links TRBV14 to TRBJ2-6, with 9 nucleotides matching TRBD1. V shed 5 bases, J shed 1 base, and the junction held 6 bases outside the gene matches. The CDR3 is made up of 17 amino acids. The V gene's germline CDR1 is SGHDN and CDR2 FVKESK.

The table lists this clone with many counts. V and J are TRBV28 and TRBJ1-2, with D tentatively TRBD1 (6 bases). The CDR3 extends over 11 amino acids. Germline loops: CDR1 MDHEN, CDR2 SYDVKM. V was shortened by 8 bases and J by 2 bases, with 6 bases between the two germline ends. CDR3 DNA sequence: TGTGCCAGCCAGGGGAACTATGGCTACACCTTC. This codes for CASQGNYGYTF.

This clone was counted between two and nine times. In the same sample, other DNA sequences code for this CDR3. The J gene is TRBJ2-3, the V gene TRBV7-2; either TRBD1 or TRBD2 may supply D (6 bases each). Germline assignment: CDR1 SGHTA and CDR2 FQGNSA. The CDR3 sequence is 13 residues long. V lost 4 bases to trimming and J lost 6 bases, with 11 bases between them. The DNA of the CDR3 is TGTGCCAGCAGCTCAACGGGGGCGGATACGCAGTATTTT. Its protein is CASSSTGADTQYF.

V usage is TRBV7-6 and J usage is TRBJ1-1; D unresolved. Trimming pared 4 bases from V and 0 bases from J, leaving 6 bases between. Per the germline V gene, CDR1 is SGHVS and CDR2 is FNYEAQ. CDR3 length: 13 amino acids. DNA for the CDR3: TGTGCCAGCAGCTCCCGCTTGAACACTGAAGCTTTCTTT. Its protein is CASSSRLNTEAFF.

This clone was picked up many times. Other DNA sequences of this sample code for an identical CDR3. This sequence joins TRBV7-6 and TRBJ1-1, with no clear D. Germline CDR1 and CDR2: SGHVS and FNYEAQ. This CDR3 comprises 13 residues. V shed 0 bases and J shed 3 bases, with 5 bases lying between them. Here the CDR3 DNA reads TGTGCCAGCAGCTTAGCGTTGGACACTGAAGCTTTCTTT. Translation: CASSLALDTEAFF. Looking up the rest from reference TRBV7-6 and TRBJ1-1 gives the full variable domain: GAGVSQSPRYKVTKRGQDVALRCDPISGHVSLYWYRQALGQGPEFLTYFNYEAQQDKSGLPNDRFSAERPEGSISTLTIQRTEQRDSAMYRCASSLALDTEAFFGQGTRLTVV.

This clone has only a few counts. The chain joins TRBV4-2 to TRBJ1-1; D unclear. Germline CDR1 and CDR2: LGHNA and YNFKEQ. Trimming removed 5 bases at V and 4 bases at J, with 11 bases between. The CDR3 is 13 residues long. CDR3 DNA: TGTGCCAGCAGCTTAGCTGGGAGCACTGAAGCTTTCTTT. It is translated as CASSLAGSTEAFF.

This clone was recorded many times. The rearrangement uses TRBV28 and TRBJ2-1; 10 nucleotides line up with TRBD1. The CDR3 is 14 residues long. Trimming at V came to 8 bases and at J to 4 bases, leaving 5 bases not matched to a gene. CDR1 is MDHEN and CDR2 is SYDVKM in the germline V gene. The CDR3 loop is CASFRDRGYNEQFF. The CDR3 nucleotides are TGTGCCAGCTTCAGGGACAGGGGATACAATGAGCAGTTCTTC. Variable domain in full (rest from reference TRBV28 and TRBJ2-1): DVKVTQSSRYLVKRTGEKVFLECVQDMDHENMFWYRQDPGLGLRLIYFSYDVKMKEKGDIPEGYSVSREKKERFSLILESASTNQTSMYLCASFRDRGYNEQFFGPGTRLTVL.

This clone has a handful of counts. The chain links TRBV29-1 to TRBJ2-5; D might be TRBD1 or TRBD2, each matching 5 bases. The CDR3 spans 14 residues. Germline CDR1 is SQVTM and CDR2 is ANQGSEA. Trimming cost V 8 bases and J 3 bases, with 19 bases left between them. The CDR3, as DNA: TGCAGCTCGAAACGGGACGCCTCGGAAGAGACCCAGTACTTC. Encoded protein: CSSKRDASEETQYF. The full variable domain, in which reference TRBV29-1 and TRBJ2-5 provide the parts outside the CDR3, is SAVISQKPSRDICQRGTSLTIQCQVDSQVTMMFWYRQQPGQSLTLIATANQGSEATYESGFVIDKFPISRPNLTFSTLTVSNMSPEDSSIYLCSSKRDASEETQYFGPGTRLLVL.

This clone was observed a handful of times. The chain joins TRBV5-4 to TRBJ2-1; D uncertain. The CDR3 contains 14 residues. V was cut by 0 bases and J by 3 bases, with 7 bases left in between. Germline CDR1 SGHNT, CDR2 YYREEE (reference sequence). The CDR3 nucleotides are TGTGCCAGCAGCTTGGAGGCAGTCTACAATGAGCAGTTCTTC. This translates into CASSLEAVYNEQFF.